The rows below give T cell receptor beta chains drawn from one sample of a study of a mutant IDH1 vaccine in newly diagnosed glioma. What these receptors recognize is not known. TCRdb's copy holds only in-frame clones and misses some; the assay was immunoSEQ multiplex PCR. The sample has tens of thousands of clones, about nine tenths seen once. The starting material was PBMCs, obtained from a glioma patient whose treatment included an IDH1 peptide vaccine. The source of these receptors is a man aged 40-55 years with glioma. Each CDR3 is given with its conserved first and last residue. The D gene is left open where the match is weak. A row's size may be missing; if present it is once, few, many or a size class.

d_call	v_call	clone_size	j_call	cdr3_aa	cdr3_nt
NA	TRBV25-1	few	TRBJ2-2	CASSEYGGWGNTGELFF	TGTGCCAGCAGTGAATATGGAGGCTGGGGCAACACCGGGGAGCTGTTTTTT
NA	TRBV6-1	NA	TRBJ2-5	CASTEDPARETQYF	TGTGCCAGCACCGAGGATCCCGCTCGGGAGACCCAGTACTTC
TRBD2	TRBV4-2	NA	TRBJ2-2	CASSQDSGRAETGELFF	TGTGCCAGCAGCCAAGATAGCGGGAGGGCCGAGACCGGGGAGCTGTTTTTT
TRBD1	TRBV5-1	NA	TRBJ2-6	CASSLGDREIFGANVLTF	TGCGCCAGCAGCTTGGGGGACAGGGAAATTTTTGGGGCCAACGTCCTGACTTTC
NA	TRBV4-1	NA	TRBJ2-1	CASSQDSNRPNEQFF	TGCGCCAGCAGCCAAGATAGTAACAGGCCGAACGAGCAGTTCTTC
TRBD1	TRBV6-5	NA	TRBJ1-2	CASSYSGTGEGYTF	TGTGCCAGCAGTTACTCTGGGACAGGGGAAGGCTACACCTTC
NA	TRBV7-2	few	TRBJ1-1	CASSYDRNTEAFF	TGTGCCAGCAGCTACGACAGGAACACTGAAGCTTTCTTT
TRBD1	TRBV18	NA	TRBJ2-1	CASSTGTGIGNEQFF	TGTGCCAGCTCCACCGGGACAGGGATCGGCAATGAGCAGTTCTTC
NA	TRBV28	NA	TRBJ2-1	CASRDPTTYEQFF	TGTGCCAGCAGGGATCCCACCACGTATGAGCAGTTCTTC
TRBD1	TRBV7-9	NA	TRBJ2-3	CASSSDRGTDRQYF	TGTGCCAGCAGCTCGGACAGGGGCACGGATAGGCAGTATTTT
TRBD1	TRBV6-5	NA	TRBJ2-4	CASSYPGTGVQYF	TGTGCCAGCAGTTACCCCGGGACAGGGGTTCAGTACTTC
NA	TRBV7-7	NA	TRBJ1-3	CASSLDGTPGNTIYF	TGTGCTAGCAGCCTGGACGGAACGCCTGGAAACACCATATATTTT
NA	TRBV6-5	once	TRBJ2-3	CASSHGGEKDTQYF	TGTGCCAGCAGTCACGGTGGGGAGAAAGATACGCAGTATTTT
NA	TRBV6-1	NA	TRBJ1-1	CATTTSGKNTEAFF	TGTGCCACGACGACGAGCGGTAAGAACACTGAAGCTTTCTTT
NA	TRBV27	NA	TRBJ1-1	CASSPKRQMNTEAFF	TGTGCCAGCAGTCCCAAAAGACAAATGAACACTGAAGCTTTCTTT
NA	TRBV29-1	NA	TRBJ1-2	CSVRDTLNYGYTF	TGCAGCGTTCGGGACACTCTTAACTATGGCTACACCTTC
NA	TRBV23-1	NA	TRBJ1-2	CASSLPNYGYTF	TGCGCCAGCAGCCTACCTAACTATGGCTACACCTTC
TRBD1	TRBV18	once	TRBJ1-2	CASSSDRALYGYTF	TGTGCCAGCTCGTCCGACAGGGCTCTCTATGGCTACACCTTC
NA	TRBV28	NA	TRBJ2-7	CASTLSDGYEQYF	TGTGCCAGCACCCTCTCGGACGGCTACGAGCAGTACTTC